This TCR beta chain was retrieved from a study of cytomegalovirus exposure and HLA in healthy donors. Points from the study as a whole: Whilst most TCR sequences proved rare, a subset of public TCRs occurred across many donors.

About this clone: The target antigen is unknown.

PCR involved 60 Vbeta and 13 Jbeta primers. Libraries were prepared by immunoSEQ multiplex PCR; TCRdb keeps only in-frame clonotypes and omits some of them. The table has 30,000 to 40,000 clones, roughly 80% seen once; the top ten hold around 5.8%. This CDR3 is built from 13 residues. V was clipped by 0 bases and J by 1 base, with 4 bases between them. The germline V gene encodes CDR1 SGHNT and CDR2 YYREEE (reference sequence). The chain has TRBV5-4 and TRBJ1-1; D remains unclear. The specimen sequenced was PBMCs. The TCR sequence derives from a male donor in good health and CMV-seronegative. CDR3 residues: CASSLAGNTEAFF. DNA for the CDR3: TGTGCCAGCAGCTTGGCAGGGAACACTGAAGCTTTCTTT.